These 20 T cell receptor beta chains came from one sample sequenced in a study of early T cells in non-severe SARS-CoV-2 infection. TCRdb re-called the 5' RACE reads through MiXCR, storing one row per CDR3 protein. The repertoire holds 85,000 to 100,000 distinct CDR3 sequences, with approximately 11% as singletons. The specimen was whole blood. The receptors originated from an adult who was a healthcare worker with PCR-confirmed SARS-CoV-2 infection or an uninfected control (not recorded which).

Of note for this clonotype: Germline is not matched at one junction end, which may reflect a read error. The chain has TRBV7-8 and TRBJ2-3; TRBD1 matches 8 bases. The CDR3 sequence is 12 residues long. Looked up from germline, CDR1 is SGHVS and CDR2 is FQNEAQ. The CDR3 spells CASTLGQGGQYF. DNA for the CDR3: TGTGCCAGCACCTTAGGACAGGGAGGGCAGTATTTT.

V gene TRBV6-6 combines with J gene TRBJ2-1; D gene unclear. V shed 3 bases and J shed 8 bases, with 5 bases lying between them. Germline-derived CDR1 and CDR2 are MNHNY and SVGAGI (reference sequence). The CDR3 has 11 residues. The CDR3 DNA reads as TGTGCCAGCAGTTATTCCCATGAGCAGTTCTTC. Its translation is CASSYSHEQFF.

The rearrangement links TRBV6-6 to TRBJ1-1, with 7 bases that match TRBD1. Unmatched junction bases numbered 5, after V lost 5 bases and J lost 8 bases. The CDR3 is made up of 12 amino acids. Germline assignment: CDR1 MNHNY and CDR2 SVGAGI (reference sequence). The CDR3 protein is CASSTPGQEAFF. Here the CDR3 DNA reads TGTGCCAGCAGTACCCCGGGACAGGAAGCTTTCTTT.

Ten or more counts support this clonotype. The CDR3 sequence is CASSVAAGETQYF. Written as DNA, the CDR3 is TGTGCCAGCAGCGTAGCTGCAGGGGAGACCCAGTACTTC. This chain joins TRBV9 and TRBJ2-5, with D tentatively TRBD1 (5 bases). The CDR3 loop spans 13 amino acids. CDR1 and CDR2 (germline): SGDLS, YYNGEE. With 0 bases removed from V and 5 bases from J, the gap between germline ends came to 8 bases.

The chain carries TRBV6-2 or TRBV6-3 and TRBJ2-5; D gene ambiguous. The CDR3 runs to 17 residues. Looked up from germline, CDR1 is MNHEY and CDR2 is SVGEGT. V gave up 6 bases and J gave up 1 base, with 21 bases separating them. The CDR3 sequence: CASSRIRGPYFQETQYF. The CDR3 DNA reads TGTGCCAGCAGCCGTATTAGAGGACCTTATTTCCAAGAGACCCAGTACTTC.

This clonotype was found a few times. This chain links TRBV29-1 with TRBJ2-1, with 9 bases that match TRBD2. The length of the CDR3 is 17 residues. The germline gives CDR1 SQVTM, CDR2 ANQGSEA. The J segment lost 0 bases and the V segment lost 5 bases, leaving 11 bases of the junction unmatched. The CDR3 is CSVPGLAPPGSYNEQFF. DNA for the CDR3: TGCAGCGTTCCGGGACTAGCCCCGCCGGGCTCCTACAATGAGCAGTTCTTC.

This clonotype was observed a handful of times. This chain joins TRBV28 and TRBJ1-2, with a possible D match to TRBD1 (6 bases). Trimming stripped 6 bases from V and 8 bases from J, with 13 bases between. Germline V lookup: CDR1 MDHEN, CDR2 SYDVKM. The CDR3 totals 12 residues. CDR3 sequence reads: CASRNRVEGYTF. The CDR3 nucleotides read TGTGCCAGCAGAAACAGGGTGGAGGGCTACACCTTC.

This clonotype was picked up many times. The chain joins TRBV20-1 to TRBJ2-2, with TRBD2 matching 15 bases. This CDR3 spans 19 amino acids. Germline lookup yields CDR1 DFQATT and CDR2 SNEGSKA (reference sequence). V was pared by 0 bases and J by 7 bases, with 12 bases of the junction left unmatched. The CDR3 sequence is CSARDSMKGTSGRHGELFF. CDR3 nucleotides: TGCAGTGCTAGAGACTCGATGAAGGGGACTAGCGGGAGGCACGGGGAGCTGTTTTTT.

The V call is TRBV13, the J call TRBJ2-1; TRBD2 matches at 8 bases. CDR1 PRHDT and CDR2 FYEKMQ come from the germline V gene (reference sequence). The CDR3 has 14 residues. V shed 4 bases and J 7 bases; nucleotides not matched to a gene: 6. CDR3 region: CASSWGTRPNEQFF. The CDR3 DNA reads TGTGCCAGCAGCTGGGGGACTAGACCTAATGAGCAGTTCTTC.

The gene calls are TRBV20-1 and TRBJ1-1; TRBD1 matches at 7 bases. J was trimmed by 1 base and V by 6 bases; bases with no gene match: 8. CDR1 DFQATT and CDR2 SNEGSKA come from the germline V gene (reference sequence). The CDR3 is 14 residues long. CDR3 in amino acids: CSAGRGQSNTEAFF. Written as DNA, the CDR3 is TGCAGTGCGGGGAGGGGACAGTCGAACACTGAAGCTTTCTTT.

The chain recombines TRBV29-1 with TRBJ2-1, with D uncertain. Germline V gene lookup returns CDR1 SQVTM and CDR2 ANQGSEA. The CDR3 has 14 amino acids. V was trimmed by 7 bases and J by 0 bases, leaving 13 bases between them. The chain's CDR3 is CSAADAYSYNEQFF. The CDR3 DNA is TGCAGCGCCGCAGACGCATACTCCTACAATGAGCAGTTCTTC.

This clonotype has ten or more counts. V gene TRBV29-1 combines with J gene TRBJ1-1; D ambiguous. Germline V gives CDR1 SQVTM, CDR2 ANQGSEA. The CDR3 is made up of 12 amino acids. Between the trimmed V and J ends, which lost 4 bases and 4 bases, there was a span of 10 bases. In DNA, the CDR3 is TGCAGCGTTGTTCTTAGGTTCACTGAAGCTTTCTTT. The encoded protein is CSVVLRFTEAFF.

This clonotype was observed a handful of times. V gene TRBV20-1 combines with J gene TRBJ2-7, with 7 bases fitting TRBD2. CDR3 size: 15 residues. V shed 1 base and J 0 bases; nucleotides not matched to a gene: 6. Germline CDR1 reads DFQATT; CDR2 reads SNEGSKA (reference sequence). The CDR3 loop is CSARGAGGGSYEQYF. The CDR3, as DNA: TGCAGTGCTAGAGGGGCCGGCGGGGGCTCCTACGAGCAGTACTTC.

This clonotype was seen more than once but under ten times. The CDR3 sequence: CSARDPGETQYF. CDR3 sequence (DNA): TGCAGTGCTAGAGACCCGGGGGAGACCCAGTACTTC. This chain joins TRBV20-1 and TRBJ2-5, with D maybe TRBD2 (5 bases). The germline CDR1 and CDR2 sequences are DFQATT and SNEGSKA (reference sequence). V was pared by 0 bases and J by 5 bases, with 7 bases between. The CDR3 consists of 12 residues.

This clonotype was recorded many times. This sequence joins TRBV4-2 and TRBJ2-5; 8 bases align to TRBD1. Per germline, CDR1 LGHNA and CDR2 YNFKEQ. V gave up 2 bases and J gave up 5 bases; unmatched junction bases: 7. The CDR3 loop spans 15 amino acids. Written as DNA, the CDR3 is TGTGCCAGCAGCCAACCCGGGACAGGCGGGGAGACCCAGTACTTC. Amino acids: CASSQPGTGGETQYF.

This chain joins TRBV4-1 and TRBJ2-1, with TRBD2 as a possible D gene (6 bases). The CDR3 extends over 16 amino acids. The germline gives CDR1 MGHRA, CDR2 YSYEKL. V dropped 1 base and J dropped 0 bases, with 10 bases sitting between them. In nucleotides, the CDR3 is TGCGCCAGCAGCCAAGGCGTCGGGGGCTCCTACAATGAGCAGTTCTTC. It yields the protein CASSQGVGGSYNEQFF.

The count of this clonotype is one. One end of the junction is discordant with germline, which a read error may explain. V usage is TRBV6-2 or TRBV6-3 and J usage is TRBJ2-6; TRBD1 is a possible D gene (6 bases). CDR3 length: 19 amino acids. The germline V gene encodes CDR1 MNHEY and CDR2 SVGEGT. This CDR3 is CASSYPPGRGTSGADVLTF. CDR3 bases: TGTGCCAGCAGCTACCCCCCGGGTAGGGGGACCTCTGGGGCCGACGTCCTGACTTTC.

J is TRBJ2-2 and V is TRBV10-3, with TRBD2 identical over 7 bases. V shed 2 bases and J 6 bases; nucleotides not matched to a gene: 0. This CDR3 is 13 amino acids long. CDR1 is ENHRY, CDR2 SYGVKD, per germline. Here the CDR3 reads CAISEREAGELFF. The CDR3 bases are TGTGCCATCAGTGAGCGGGAGGCCGGGGAGCTGTTTTTT.

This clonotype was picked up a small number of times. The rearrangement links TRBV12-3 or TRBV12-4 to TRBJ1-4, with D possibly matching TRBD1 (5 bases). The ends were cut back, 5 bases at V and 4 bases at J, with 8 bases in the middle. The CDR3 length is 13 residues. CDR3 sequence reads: CASSRGINEKLFF. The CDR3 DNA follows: TGTGCCAGCAGTAGGGGAATTAATGAAAAACTGTTTTTT.

The chain's CDR3 is CASSMERGAHNQPQHF. CDR3 bases: TGTGCCAGTAGTATGGAGAGGGGGGCACACAATCAGCCCCAGCATTTT. V gene TRBV19 combines with J gene TRBJ1-5; possibly TRBD1 for D (6 bases). This CDR3 is built from 16 residues. The germline V gene has CDR1 LNHDA and CDR2 SQIVND (reference sequence). V was pared by 3 bases and J by 3 bases, with 15 bases between. The whole variable domain, remainder taken from reference TRBV19 and TRBJ1-5, is DGGITQSPKYLFRKEGQNVTLSCEQNLNHDAMYWYRQDPGQGLRLIYYSQIVNDFQKGDIAEGYSVSREKKESFPLTVTSAQKNPTAFYLCASSMERGAHNQPQHFGDGTRLSIL.